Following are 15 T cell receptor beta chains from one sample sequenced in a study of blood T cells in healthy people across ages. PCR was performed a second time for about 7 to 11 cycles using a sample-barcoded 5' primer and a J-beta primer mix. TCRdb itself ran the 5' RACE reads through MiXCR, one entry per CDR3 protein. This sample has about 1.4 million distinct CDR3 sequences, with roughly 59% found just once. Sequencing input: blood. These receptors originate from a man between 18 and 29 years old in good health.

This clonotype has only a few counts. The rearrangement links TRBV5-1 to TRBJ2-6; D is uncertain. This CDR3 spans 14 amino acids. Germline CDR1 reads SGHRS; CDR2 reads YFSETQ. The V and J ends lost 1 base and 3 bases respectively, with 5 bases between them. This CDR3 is CASSLQVGANVLTF. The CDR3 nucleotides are TGCGCCAGCAGCTTGCAGGTTGGGGCCAACGTCCTGACTTTC. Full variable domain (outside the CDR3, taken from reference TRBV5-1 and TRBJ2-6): KAGVTQTPRYLIKTRGQQVTLSCSPISGHRSVSWYQQTPGQGLQFLFEYFSETQRNKGNFPGRFSGRQFSNSRSEMNVSTLELGDSALYLCASSLQVGANVLTFGAGSRLTVL.

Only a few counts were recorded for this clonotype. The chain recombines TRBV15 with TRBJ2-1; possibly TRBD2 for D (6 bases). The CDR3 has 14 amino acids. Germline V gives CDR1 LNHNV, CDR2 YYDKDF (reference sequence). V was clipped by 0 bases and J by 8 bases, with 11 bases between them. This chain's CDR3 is CATSRDRPGDEQFF. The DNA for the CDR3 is TGTGCCACCAGCAGAGACCGCCCGGGGGATGAGCAGTTCTTC.

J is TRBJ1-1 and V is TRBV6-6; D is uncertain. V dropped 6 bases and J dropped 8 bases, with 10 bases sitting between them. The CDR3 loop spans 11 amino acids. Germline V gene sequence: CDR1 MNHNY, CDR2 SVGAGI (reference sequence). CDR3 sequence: CASRRAAEAFF. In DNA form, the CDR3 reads TGTGCCAGCAGAAGGGCCGCCGAAGCTTTCTTT.

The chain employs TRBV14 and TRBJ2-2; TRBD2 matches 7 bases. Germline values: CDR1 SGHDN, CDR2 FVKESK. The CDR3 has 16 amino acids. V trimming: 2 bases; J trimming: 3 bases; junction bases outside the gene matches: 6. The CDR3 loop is CASSQPTSDYTGELFF. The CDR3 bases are TGTGCCAGCAGCCAACCTACTAGCGACTACACCGGGGAGCTGTTTTTT.

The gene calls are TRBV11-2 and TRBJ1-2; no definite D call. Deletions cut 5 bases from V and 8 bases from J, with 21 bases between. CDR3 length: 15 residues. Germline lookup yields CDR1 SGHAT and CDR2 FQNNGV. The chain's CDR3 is CASSSSRIDLEGYTF. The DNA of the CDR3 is TGTGCCAGCAGCAGCTCACGGATCGACTTAGAGGGCTACACCTTC.

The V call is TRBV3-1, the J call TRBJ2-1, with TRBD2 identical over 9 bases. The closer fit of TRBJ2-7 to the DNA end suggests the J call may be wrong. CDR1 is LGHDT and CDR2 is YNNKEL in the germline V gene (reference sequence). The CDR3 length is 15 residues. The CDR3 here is CASSLGTSSYNEQYF. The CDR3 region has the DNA TGTGCCAGCAGCCTTGGGACTAGCTCCTACAATGAGCAGTACTTC.

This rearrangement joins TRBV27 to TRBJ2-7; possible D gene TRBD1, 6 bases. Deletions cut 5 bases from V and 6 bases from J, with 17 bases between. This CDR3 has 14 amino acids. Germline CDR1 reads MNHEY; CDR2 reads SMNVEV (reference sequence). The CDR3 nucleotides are TGTGCCAGCAGTCCCGAAGACAGGCCCTGCGAGCAGTACTTC. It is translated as CASSPEDRPCEQYF.

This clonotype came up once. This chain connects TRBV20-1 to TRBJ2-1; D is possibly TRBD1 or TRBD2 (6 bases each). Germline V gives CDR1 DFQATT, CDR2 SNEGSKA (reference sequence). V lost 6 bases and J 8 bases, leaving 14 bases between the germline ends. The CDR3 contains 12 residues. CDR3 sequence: CSAARGPDEQFF. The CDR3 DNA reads TGCAGTGCCGCCCGGGGGCCCGATGAGCAGTTCTTC.

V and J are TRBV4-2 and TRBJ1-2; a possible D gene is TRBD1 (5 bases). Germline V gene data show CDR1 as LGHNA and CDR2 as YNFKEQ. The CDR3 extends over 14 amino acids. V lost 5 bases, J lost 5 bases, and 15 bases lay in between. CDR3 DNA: TGTGCCAGCAGCGCGGGGGGTGCCCCTTATGGCTACACCTTC. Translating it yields CASSAGGAPYGYTF.

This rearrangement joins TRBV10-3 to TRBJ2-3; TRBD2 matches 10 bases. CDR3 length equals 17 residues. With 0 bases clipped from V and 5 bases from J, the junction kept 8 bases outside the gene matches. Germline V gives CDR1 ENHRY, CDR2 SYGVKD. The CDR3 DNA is TGTGCCATCAGTGAGTCGCCGATACTAGCGGGAAAAGATACGCAGTATTTT. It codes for CAISESPILAGKDTQYF.

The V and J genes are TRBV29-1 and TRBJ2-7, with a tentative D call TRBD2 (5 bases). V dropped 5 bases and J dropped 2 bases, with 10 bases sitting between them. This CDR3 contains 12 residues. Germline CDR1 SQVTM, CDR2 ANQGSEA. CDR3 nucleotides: TGCAGCGTTACGGGGAAGACCTACGAGCAGTACTTC. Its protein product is CSVTGKTYEQYF.

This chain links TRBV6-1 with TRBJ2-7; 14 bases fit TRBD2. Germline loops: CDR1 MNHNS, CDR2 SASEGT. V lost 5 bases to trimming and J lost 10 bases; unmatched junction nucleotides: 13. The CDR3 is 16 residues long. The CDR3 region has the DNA TGTGCCAGCAGTCCTGCGGGGACTAGCGGGAGTACGGCCCAGTACTTC. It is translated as CASSPAGTSGSTAQYF.

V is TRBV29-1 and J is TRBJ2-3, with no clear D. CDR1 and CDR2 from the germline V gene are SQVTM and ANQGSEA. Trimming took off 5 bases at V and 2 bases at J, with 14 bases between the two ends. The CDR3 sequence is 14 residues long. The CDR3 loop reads CSVLPDPPTDTQYF. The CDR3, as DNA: TGCAGCGTTTTACCAGATCCCCCCACAGATACGCAGTATTTT.

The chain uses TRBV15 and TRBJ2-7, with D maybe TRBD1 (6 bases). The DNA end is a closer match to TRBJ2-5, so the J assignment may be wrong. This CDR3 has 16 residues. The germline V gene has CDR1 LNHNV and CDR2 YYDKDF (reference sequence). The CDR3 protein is CATRDRLLGGGETQYF. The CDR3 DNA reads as TGTGCCACCAGAGACCGCCTCTTAGGGGGTGGTGAGACCCAGTACTTC.

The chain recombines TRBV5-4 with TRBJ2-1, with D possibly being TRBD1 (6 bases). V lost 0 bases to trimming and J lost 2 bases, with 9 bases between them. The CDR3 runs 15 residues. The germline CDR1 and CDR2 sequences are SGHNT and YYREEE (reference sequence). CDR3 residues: CASSLEGGTYNEQFF. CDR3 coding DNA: TGTGCCAGCAGCTTGGAAGGGGGTACCTACAATGAGCAGTTCTTC.